Below, one T cell receptor beta chain is given with its context. Its antigen remains unknown. Repertoires were generated with immunoSEQ multiplex PCR, while TCRdb's copy carries only in-frame clones and drops some. The table shows about 15,000 clones, with around 80% occurring only once. The data stem from a study of PD-1 blockade in mismatch repair-deficient tumors. Notes on the study in general: All three positive peptides came from frameshift mutations, yielding 142 blood TCRs. After pembrolizumab, tumor-resident clones rose rapidly, then generally contracted before radiologic responses.

Time point reported: 10-day in vitro stimulation with candidate neoantigen peptide 5. Cells were stimulated approximately 10 days with each of 7 or 8 ELISpot-reactive neoantigens. An identically run culture lacking peptide was the fold-change baseline. Per germline, CDR1 MDHEN and CDR2 SYDVKM. Trimming removed 8 bases from V and 2 bases from J; junction bases left unmatched: 9. The CDR3 is 14 amino acids. The chain employs TRBV28 and TRBJ2-7, with 7 nucleotides matching TRBD2. The TCR originated in an adult with mismatch repair-deficient cancer. Sequenced here: cells cultured in vitro, sampled from a patient treated with pembrolizumab. CDR3 loop: CASCRAGEPYEQYF. Written as DNA, the CDR3 is TGTGCCAGCTGTAGGGCGGGAGAGCCCTACGAGCAGTACTTC. The entire variable domain, with the rest obtained from reference TRBV28 and TRBJ2-7, is as follows: DVKVTQSSRYLVKRTGEKVFLECVQDMDHENMFWYRQDPGLGLRLIYFSYDVKMKEKGDIPEGYSVSREKKERFSLILESASTNQTSMYLCASCRAGEPYEQYFGPGTRLTVT.